A single sample is the source of the 25 T cell receptor beta chains below, sequenced in a study of blood T cell repertoires in COVID-19. Produced via immunoSEQ multiplex PCR; TCRdb's table is partial and in-frame only. The table includes 110,000 to 150,000 clones, 65% to 90% detected once. Sequenced material: peripheral blood. The receptors originated from a human donor in a cohort sampled during active COVID-19.

The gene calls are TRBV27 and TRBJ2-2; 8 bases agree with TRBD1. Germline V lookup: CDR1 MNHEY, CDR2 SMNVEV (reference sequence). V lost 5 bases and J lost 4; bases outside the gene matches: 9. This CDR3 is built from 16 residues. CDR3: CASSPWTGKGTGELFF. The DNA of the CDR3 is TGTGCCAGCAGTCCGTGGACAGGGAAAGGCACCGGGGAGCTGTTTTTT.

The chain joins TRBV4-2 to TRBJ2-4; weak D call: TRBD2 (6 bases). With 1 base removed from V and 7 bases from J, the gap between germline ends came to 26 bases. This CDR3 is built from 19 residues. The germline V gene has CDR1 LGHNA and CDR2 YNFKEQ. DNA for the CDR3: TGTGCCAGCAGCCAAGCGGGTGGAGGTCTCGGATTCGCGGGGAACATTCAGTACTTC. This translates into CASSQAGGGLGFAGNIQYF.

This chain connects TRBV7-3 to TRBJ2-1; 12 positions agree with TRBD2. After removal of 0 bases from V and 9 bases from J, the junction contained 6 bases not matched to a gene. Germline V gene sequence: CDR1 SGHTA, CDR2 FQGTGA. The CDR3 runs to 16 residues. DNA of the CDR3: TGTGCCAGCAGCTTAACGTTGGCTAGCGGGAGGGGTGAGCAGTTCTTC. This codes for CASSLTLASGRGEQFF. Together with reference TRBV7-3 and TRBJ2-1, the CDR3 gives the full variable domain: GAGVSQTPSNKVTEKGKYVELRCDPISGHTALYWYRQSLGQGPEFLIYFQGTGAADDSGLPNDRFFAVRPEGSVSTLKIQRTERGDSAVYLCASSLTLASGRGEQFFGPGTRLTVL.

The V call is TRBV18, the J call TRBJ2-3; D remains ambiguous. The CDR3 length is 13 residues. Trimming removed 2 bases at V and 4 bases at J, with 7 bases between. The germline V gene has CDR1 KGHSH and CDR2 LQKENI. CDR3 sequence: CASSPELADTQYF. The DNA for the CDR3 is TGTGCCAGCTCACCAGAGCTTGCAGATACGCAGTATTTT. Together with reference TRBV18 and TRBJ2-3, the CDR3 gives the full variable domain: NAGVMQNPRHLVRRRGQEARLRCSPMKGHSHVYWYRQLPEEGLKFMVYLQKENIIDESGMPKERFSAEFPKEGPSILRIQQVVRGDSAAYFCASSPELADTQYFGPGTRLTVL.

This chain uses TRBV5-4 with TRBJ2-7, with D possibly TRBD1 on 5 matching bases. Per the germline V gene, CDR1 is SGHNT and CDR2 is YYREEE (reference sequence). The CDR3 runs 14 residues. V lost 0 bases and J lost 6, with 13 bases in between. For the CDR3, the DNA is TGTGCCAGCAGCTTGGAGGGGTTCCTAGGCGAGCAGTACTTC. It translates to CASSLEGFLGEQYF.

The J gene is TRBJ2-7, the V gene TRBV7-2; 9 positions agree with TRBD2. CDR1 is SGHTA, CDR2 FQGNSA, per germline. J gave up 0 bases and V 2 bases, and 5 bases lay outside the gene matches. The CDR3 consists of 16 residues. CDR3 in DNA: TGTGCCAGCAGCTTAAGCGGGAGGCCCAGCTCCTACGAGCAGTACTTC. Its protein is CASSLSGRPSSYEQYF.

V gene TRBV28 combines with J gene TRBJ2-1; 7 bases agree with TRBD1. Trimming removed 5 bases from V and 7 bases from J; junction bases left unmatched: 14. The CDR3 extends over 16 amino acids. The germline CDR1 and CDR2 sequences are MDHEN and SYDVKM. CDR3 region: CASSAIYRGFLNEQFF. In DNA form, the CDR3 reads TGTGCCAGCAGTGCGATTTACAGGGGTTTTTTGAATGAGCAGTTCTTC.

The rearrangement joins TRBV9 to TRBJ2-5; 7 nucleotides match TRBD2. The CDR3 covers 14 residues. V lost 1 base to trimming and J lost 2 bases; unmatched junction nucleotides: 2. Germline loops: CDR1 SGDLS, CDR2 YYNGEE. Written as DNA, the CDR3 is TGTGCCAGCAGCGTATGGGGGGGGCAAGAGACCCAGTACTTC. Translating it yields CASSVWGGQETQYF.

The V gene is TRBV25-1, the J gene TRBJ2-1, with 8 bases that match TRBD2. The trim removed 5 bases at V and 4 bases at J, leaving 4 bases unmatched. Germline V lookup: CDR1 MGHDK, CDR2 SYGVNS. The CDR3 has 14 amino acids. CDR3 in DNA: TGTGCCAGCAGTAATAGCGGGAAATACAATGAGCAGTTCTTC. Its protein product is CASSNSGKYNEQFF.

The rearrangement uses TRBV19 and TRBJ1-3; possibly TRBD1 for D (6 bases). CDR1 LNHDA and CDR2 SQIVND come from the germline V gene (reference sequence). Trimming removed 5 bases at V and 0 bases at J, with 11 bases between. The CDR3 loop spans 15 amino acids. DNA of the CDR3: TGTGCCAGTAGTTTTCAGGGGCACTCTGGAAACACCATATATTTT. Its protein is CASSFQGHSGNTIYF.

The chain uses TRBV19 and TRBJ2-1, with D maybe TRBD2 (6 bases). The CDR3 spans 12 residues. Germline assignment: CDR1 LNHDA and CDR2 SQIVND (reference sequence). The V gene lost 8 bases and the J gene lost 9 bases, with 14 bases spanning the gap. The CDR3 region has the DNA TGTGCCAGTTCCAGATCGGGAGTTGAGCAGTTCTTC. Its protein is CASSRSGVEQFF.

This chain uses TRBV7-2 with TRBJ2-7; 8 positions match TRBD2. J gave up 2 bases and V 2 bases, and 14 bases lay outside the gene matches. This CDR3 has 18 residues. Germline CDR1 and CDR2: SGHTA and FQGNSA. CDR3 in DNA: TGTGCCAGCAGCTTACGCCCGTCATGGAGCGGGAGTACCTACGAGCAGTACTTC. Residues: CASSLRPSWSGSTYEQYF.

This sequence joins TRBV6-5 and TRBJ2-5, with 8 bases fitting TRBD1. Germline CDR1 reads MNHEY; CDR2 reads SVGAGI. Trimming removed 6 bases from V and 1 base from J; junction bases left unmatched: 1. The length of the CDR3 is 13 residues. Here the CDR3 DNA reads TGTGCCAGCAGGACAGGGGCCCAAGAGACCCAGTACTTC. Its protein is CASRTGAQETQYF.

This CDR3 reads CASSFTPQGQGADTEAFF. In DNA, the CDR3 is TGCGCCAGCAGCTTTACCCCCCAAGGCCAGGGGGCCGACACTGAAGCTTTCTTT. The chain is built from TRBV5-1 and TRBJ1-1; 8 bases map to TRBD1. The germline CDR1 and CDR2 sequences are SGHRS and YFSETQ. The CDR3 loop spans 18 amino acids. Trimming cost V 2 bases and J 3 bases; bases outside gene matches: 15.

The chain joins TRBV5-1 to TRBJ1-4, with D maybe TRBD1 (5 bases). Germline V gene sequence: CDR1 SGHRS, CDR2 YFSETQ. The V end was cut by 1 base, the J end by 1 base, with 8 bases between. CDR3 size: 15 residues. The CDR3 bases are TGCGCCAGCAGCTTGTTGCAGGGAACTAATGAAAAACTGTTTTTT. It codes for CASSLLQGTNEKLFF.

The chain joins TRBV11-2 to TRBJ1-1; the D gene is possibly TRBD1 (5 bases). This CDR3 is 14 amino acids long. V lost 5 bases, J lost 1 base, and 11 bases lay in between. CDR1 SGHAT and CDR2 FQNNGV come from the germline V gene. The CDR3 protein is CASSPLRGNTEAFF. The CDR3 nucleotides are TGTGCCAGCAGCCCCCTTAGGGGGAACACTGAAGCTTTCTTT.

The CDR3 DNA sequence: TGTGCCATCAGTGAACCAGGGATTTCACCCCTCCACTTT. Its translation: CAISEPGISPLHF. The rearrangement uses TRBV10-3 and TRBJ1-6, with D possibly being TRBD1 (5 bases). There are 13 residues in the CDR3. CDR1 ENHRY and CDR2 SYGVKD come from the germline V gene. V lost 3 bases to trimming and J lost 9 bases, with 9 bases between them.

V is TRBV7-8 and J is TRBJ2-7; 11 bases line up with TRBD2. Germline CDR1 SGHVS, CDR2 FQNEAQ. V shed 0 bases and J 6 bases; nucleotides not matched to a gene: 7. This CDR3 has 16 amino acids. The CDR3 here is CASSLASLAGGGEQYF. The CDR3 nucleotides read TGTGCCAGCAGCTTAGCGAGTCTAGCGGGAGGTGGCGAGCAGTACTTC.

The chain has TRBV27 and TRBJ2-1; 11 bases fit TRBD2. The CDR3 has 16 amino acids. V was pared by 5 bases and J by 7 bases, with 10 bases of the junction left unmatched. The germline V gene encodes CDR1 MNHEY and CDR2 SMNVEV (reference sequence). The CDR3 is CASSPPPGLAENEQFF. CDR3 coding DNA: TGTGCCAGCAGTCCCCCACCGGGACTAGCGGAAAATGAGCAGTTCTTC.

This chain uses TRBV2 with TRBJ2-3; D is possibly TRBD2 (6 bases). V was cut by 2 bases and J by 10 bases, with 16 bases left in between. CDR3 size: 14 residues. Germline assignment: CDR1 SNHLY and CDR2 FYNNEI. The CDR3 nucleotides are TGTGCCAGCAGTGAACCCGGGACTTACTCACCGCAGTATTTT. Protein: CASSEPGTYSPQYF.

The chain employs TRBV15 and TRBJ1-6; 10 bases fit TRBD1. The CDR3 totals 19 residues. CDR1 is LNHNV, CDR2 YYDKDF, per germline (reference sequence). With V trimmed by 0 bases and J by 9 bases, 14 bases remained unmatched. CDR3 sequence: CATSRDSLTGGFYGSPLHF. CDR3 nucleotides: TGTGCCACCAGCAGAGATTCCCTGACAGGGGGCTTCTACGGTTCACCCCTCCACTTT.

V usage is TRBV3-1 (or the pseudogene TRBV3-2) and J usage is TRBJ1-5; 9 bases align to TRBD1. In germline, CDR1 is LGHDT, CDR2 YNNKEL (reference sequence). Germline trimming cut 3 bases from V and 6 bases from J; bases unmatched to any gene: 9. The CDR3 spans 16 residues. The CDR3 is CASSHKRTGVSQPQHF. CDR3 in DNA: TGTGCCAGCAGCCATAAACGGACAGGGGTTAGTCAGCCCCAGCATTTT.

The chain is built from TRBV4-1 and TRBJ2-1; TRBD2 might be the D (6 bases). The CDR3 runs 18 residues. Trimming shortened V by 0 bases and J by 2 bases, and 17 bases separated the two germline ends. CDR1 is MGHRA, CDR2 YSYEKL, per germline. In DNA, the CDR3 is TGCGCCAGCAGCCAAGAAAGTAGGAGGGCCGCCCCCTACAATGAGCAGTTCTTC. It specifies CASSQESRRAAPYNEQFF.

This clone was seen a handful of times. The V call is TRBV6-2 or TRBV6-3, the J call TRBJ1-2; D unclear. CDR1 and CDR2 (germline): MNHEY, SVGEGT. The V end was cut by 2 bases, the J end by 6 bases, with 13 bases between. The length of the CDR3 is 14 residues. Written as DNA, the CDR3 is TGTGCCAGCAGTTACCGGGGAGGACTTAATGGCTACACCTTC. Its protein is CASSYRGGLNGYTF.

The gene calls are TRBV28 and TRBJ1-1; TRBD1 agrees at 9 bases. Germline V gives CDR1 MDHEN, CDR2 SYDVKM. Trimming took 3 bases from V and 7 from J; bases not matched to a gene: 15. There are 17 residues in the CDR3. DNA of the CDR3: TGTGCCAGCAGTTTTGGACAGGGGACCCACCGGAAAGGTGAAGCTTTCTTT. Protein: CASSFGQGTHRKGEAFF.